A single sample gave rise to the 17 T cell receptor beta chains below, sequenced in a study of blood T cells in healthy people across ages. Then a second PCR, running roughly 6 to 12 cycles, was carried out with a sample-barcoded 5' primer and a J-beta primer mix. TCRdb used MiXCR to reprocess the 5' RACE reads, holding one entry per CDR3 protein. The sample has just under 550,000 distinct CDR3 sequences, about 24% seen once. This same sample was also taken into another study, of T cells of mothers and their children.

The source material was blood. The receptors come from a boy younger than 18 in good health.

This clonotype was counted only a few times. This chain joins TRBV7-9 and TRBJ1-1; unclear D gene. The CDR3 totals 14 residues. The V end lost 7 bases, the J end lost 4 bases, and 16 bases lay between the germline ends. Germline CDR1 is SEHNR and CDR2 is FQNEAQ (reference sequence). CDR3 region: CASISSSGGTEAFF. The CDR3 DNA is TGTGCCAGCATCTCTTCGTCAGGTGGCACTGAAGCTTTCTTT.

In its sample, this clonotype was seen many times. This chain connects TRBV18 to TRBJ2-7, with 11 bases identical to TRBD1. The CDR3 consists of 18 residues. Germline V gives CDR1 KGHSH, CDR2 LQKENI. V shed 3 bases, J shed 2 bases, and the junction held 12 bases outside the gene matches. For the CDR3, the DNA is TGTGCCAGCTCACCCGATTTCGGGACAGGGGGAAAAACCTACGAGCAGTACTTC. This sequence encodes CASSPDFGTGGKTYEQYF.

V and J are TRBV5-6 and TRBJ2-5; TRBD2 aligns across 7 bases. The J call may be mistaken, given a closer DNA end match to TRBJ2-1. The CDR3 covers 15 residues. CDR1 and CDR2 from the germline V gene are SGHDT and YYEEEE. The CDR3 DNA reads TGTGCCAGCAGCAACGGCGGGAGTTTTTGGGAGACCCAGTTCTTC. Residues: CASSNGGSFWETQFF.

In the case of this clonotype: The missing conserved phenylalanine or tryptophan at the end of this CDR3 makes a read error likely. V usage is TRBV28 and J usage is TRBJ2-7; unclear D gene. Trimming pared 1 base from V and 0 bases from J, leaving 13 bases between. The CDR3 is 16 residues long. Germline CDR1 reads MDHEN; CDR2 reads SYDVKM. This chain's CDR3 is CASSLSREYYSYEQYS. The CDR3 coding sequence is TGTGCCAGCAGTTTATCGCGCGAGTACTACTCCTACGAGCAGTACTCC.

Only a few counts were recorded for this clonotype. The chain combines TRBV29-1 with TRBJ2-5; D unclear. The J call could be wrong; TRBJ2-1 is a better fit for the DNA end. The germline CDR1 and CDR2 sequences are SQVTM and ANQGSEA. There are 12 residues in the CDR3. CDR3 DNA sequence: TGCAGCGTTGAGCTGGTATACAATGAGCAGTTCTTC. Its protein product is CSVELVYNEQFF.

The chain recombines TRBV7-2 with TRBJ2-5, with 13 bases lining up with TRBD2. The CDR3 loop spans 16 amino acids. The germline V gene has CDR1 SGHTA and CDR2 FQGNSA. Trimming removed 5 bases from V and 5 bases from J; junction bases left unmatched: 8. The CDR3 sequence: CASSILAGGSRETQYF. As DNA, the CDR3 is TGTGCCAGCAGCATACTAGCGGGAGGGTCCCGGGAGACCCAGTACTTC.

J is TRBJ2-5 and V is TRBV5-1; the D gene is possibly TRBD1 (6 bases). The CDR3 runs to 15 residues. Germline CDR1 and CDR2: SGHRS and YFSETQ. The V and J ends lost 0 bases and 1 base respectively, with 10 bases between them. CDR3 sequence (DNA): TGCGCCAGCAGCTTGGCCTCAGGGGCCCAAGAGACCCAGTACTTC. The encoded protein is CASSLASGAQETQYF.

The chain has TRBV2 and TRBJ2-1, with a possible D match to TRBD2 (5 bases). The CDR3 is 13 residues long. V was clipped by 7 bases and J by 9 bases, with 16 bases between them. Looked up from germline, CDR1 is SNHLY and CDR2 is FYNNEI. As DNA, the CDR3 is TGTGCCAGCATACCCCTAGTTGGGAGTGAGCAGTTCTTC. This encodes CASIPLVGSEQFF.

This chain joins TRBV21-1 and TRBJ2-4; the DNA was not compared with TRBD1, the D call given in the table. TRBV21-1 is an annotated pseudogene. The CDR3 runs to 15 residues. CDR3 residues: CASSPGQGRRNIQYF. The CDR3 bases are TGTGCCAGCAGCCCAGGACAGGGGCGTAGAAACATTCAGTACTTC.

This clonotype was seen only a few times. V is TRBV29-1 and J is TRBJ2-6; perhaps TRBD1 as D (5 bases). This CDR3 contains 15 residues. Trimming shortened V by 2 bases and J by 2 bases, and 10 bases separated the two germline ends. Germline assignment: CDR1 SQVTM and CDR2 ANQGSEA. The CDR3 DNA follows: TGCAGCGTTGAAAGTTTCAGGGCTGGGGCCAACGTCCTGACTTTC. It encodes CSVESFRAGANVLTF.

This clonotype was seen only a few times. The CDR3 bases are TGTGCCAGCAAGGTAACGTCCCGAGACAGGGTGTACAATGAGCAGTTCTTC. Amino acids: CASKVTSRDRVYNEQFF. V gene TRBV28 combines with J gene TRBJ2-1, with 7 bases matching TRBD1. The germline V gene has CDR1 MDHEN and CDR2 SYDVKM. With 7 bases clipped from V and 4 bases from J, the junction kept 16 bases outside the gene matches. The CDR3 is 17 residues long.

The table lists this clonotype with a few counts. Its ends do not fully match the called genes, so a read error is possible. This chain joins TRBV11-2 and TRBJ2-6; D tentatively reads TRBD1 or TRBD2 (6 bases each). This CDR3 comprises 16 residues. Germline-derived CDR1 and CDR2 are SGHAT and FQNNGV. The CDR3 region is CASSLGPGAGANVLAF. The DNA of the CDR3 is TGTGCCAGCAGCTTAGGGCCGGGGGCTGGGGCCAACGTCCTGGCTTTC.

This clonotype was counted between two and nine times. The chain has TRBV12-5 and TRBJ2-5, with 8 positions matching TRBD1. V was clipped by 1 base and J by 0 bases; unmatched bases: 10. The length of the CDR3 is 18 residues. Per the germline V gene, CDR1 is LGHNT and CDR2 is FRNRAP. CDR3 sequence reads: CASGLATVDRGYQETQYF. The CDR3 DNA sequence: TGTGCTAGTGGTTTGGCGACCGTAGACAGGGGCTACCAAGAGACCCAGTACTTC.

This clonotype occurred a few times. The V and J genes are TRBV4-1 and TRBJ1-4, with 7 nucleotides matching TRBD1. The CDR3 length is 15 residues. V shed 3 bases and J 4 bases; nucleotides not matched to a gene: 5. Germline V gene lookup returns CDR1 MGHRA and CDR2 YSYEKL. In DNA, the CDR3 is TGCGCCAGCAGCCAGACAGGGTTCAATAATGAAAAACTGTTTTTT. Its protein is CASSQTGFNNEKLFF.

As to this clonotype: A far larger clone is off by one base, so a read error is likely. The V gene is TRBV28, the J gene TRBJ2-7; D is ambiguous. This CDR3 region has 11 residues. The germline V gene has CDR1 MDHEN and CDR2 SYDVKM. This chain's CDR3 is CASSSYYERYF. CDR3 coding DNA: TGTGCCAGCAGTTCCTACTACGAGCGGTACTTC.

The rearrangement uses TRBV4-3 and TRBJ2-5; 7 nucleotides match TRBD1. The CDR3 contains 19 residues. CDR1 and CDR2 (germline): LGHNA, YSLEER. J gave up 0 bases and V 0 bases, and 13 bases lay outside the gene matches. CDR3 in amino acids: CASSQDRVLGDRDQETQYF. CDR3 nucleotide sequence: TGCGCCAGCAGCCAAGATCGGGTTCTAGGTGACAGGGACCAAGAGACCCAGTACTTC.

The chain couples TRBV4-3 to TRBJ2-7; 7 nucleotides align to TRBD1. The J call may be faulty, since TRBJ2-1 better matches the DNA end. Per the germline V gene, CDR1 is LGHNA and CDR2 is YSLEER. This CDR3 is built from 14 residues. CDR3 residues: CASSLGTEPNEQFF. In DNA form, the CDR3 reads TGCGCCAGCAGCCTTGGGACAGAACCCAATGAGCAGTTCTTC.